This TCR beta chain is drawn from a study of T cell responses to AZD1222 COVID-19 vaccine. Whole-study context: Both about-4-week and about-12-week second-dose recipients were combined.

TCRdb's table, derived via immunoSEQ multiplex PCR, lists solely in-frame clones and lacks some. The sample contains about 55,000 clones, more than 70% of which appear only once. This TCR was sampled from an adult in good health. The material sequenced was peripheral blood, taken on day 0 of AZD1222 vaccination.

CDR3 nucleotides: TGTGCCAGCAGCCCCCCCTTTATGACAGATACGCAGTATTTT. Protein sequence: CASSPPFMTDTQYF. V is TRBV7-9 and J is TRBJ2-3; D is unresolved. With 5 bases removed from V and 3 bases from J, the gap between germline ends came to 12 bases. The CDR3 consists of 14 residues. CDR1 and CDR2 from the germline V gene are SEHNR and FQNEAQ (reference sequence).